This TCR beta chain was recorded in a study of cytotoxic CD8 clonotypes in ibrutinib-treated CLL. Overall study context: After median roughly 68 months, roughly 14 stayed in remission, about 12 progressed; responses around 24 partial, 2 complete. Average yields of 255,043 productive templates and tens of thousands of productive rearrangements characterized the samples.

The CDR3 is 19 amino acids. Germline-derived CDR1 and CDR2 are MGHRA and YSYEKL. The V segment lost 3 bases and the J segment 5 bases; nucleotides outside the gene matches: 15. The data were produced by immunoSEQ multiplex PCR, yet TCRdb's version contains in-frame clones alone and is incomplete. This sample has roughly 160,000 clones; about 84% occur once, and the top ten carry about 4.5%. Frozen PBMC stocks contributed 2 to 2.5 micrograms of genomic DNA to the TCR beta libraries. The chain has TRBV4-1 and TRBJ1-6, with 8 bases lining up with TRBD1. The sequence was obtained from a human donor with chronic lymphocytic leukemia. Here the sequenced sample was PBMCs, taken after 24 months of ibrutinib treatment. The chain's CDR3 is CASSHTNSGGRWDNSPLHF. The CDR3 DNA follows: TGCGCCAGCAGCCACACGAATTCAGGGGGCAGATGGGATAATTCACCCCTCCACTTT.